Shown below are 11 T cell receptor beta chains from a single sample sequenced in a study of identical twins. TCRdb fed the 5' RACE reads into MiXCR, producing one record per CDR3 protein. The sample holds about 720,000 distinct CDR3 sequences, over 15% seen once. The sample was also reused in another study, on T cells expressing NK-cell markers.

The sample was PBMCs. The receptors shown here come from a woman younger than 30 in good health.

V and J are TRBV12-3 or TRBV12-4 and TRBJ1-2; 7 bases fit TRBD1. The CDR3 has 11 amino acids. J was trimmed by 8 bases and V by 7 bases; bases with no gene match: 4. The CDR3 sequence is CASTYRGGYTF. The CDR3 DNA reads TGTGCCAGCACCTACAGGGGAGGCTACACCTTC.

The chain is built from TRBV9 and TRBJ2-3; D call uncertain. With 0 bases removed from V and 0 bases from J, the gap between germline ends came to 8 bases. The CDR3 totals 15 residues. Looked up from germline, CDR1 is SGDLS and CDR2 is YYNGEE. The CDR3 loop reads CASSVVDQSTDTQYF. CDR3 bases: TGTGCCAGCAGCGTAGTAGACCAAAGCACAGATACGCAGTATTTT.

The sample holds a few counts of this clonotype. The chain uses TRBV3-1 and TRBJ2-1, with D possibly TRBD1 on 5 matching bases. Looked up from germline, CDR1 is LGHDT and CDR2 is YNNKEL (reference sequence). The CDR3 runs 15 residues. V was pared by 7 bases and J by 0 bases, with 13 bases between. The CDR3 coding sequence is TGTGCCAGCACCGCCTTCGACAGCTCCTACAATGAGCAGTTCTTC. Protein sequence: CASTAFDSSYNEQFF.

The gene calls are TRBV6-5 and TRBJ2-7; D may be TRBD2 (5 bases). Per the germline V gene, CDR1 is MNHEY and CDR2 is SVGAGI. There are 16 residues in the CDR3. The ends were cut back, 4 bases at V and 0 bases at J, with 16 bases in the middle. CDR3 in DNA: TGTGCCAGCAGTTCGCCCCTGGCGGGCAGCTCCTACGAGCAGTACTTC. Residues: CASSSPLAGSSYEQYF.

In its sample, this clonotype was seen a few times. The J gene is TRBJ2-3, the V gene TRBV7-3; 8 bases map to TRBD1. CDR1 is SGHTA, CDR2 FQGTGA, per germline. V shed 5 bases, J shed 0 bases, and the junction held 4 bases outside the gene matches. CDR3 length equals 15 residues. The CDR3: CASSQGAASTDTQYF. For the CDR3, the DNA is TGTGCCAGCAGCCAGGGGGCAGCTAGCACAGATACGCAGTATTTT.

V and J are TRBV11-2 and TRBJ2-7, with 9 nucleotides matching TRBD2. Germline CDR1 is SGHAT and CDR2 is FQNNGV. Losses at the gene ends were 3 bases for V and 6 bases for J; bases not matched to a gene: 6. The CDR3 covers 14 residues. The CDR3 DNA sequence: TGTGCCAGCAGCTTCTTAGCGGGAGCAGTCGAGCAGTACTTC. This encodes CASSFLAGAVEQYF.

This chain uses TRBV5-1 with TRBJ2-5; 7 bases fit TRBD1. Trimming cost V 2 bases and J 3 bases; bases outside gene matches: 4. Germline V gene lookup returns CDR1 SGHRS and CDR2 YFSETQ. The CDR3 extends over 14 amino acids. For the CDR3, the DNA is TGCGCCAGCAGCTTCAGGACAGGTGAAGAGACCCAGTACTTC. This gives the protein CASSFRTGEETQYF.

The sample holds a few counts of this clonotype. CDR3 region: CASTYGGTGGEAFF. The CDR3 nucleotides are TGTGCCAGCACCTATGGGGGGACGGGTGGGGAAGCTTTCTTT. The rearrangement joins TRBV12-3 or TRBV12-4 to TRBJ1-1; a possible D gene is TRBD1 (5 bases). The CDR3 length is 14 residues. V was pared by 7 bases and J by 8 bases, with 20 bases between.

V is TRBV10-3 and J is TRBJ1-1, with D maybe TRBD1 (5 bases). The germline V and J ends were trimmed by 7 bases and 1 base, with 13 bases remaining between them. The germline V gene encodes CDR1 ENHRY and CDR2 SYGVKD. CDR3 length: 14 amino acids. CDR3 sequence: CAIKEGMENTEAFF. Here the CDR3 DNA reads TGTGCCATCAAGGAGGGGATGGAGAACACTGAAGCTTTCTTT.

This CDR3 is CASSLGVGGGAETQYF. The CDR3 DNA reads TGCGCCAGCAGCTTGGGAGTCGGGGGCGGAGCAGAGACCCAGTACTTC. The chain carries TRBV5-1 and TRBJ2-5, with D perhaps matching TRBD1 or TRBD2 (6 bases each). Trimming took 0 bases from V and 4 from J, leaving 16 bases between them. Germline V gives CDR1 SGHRS, CDR2 YFSETQ. This CDR3 comprises 16 residues.

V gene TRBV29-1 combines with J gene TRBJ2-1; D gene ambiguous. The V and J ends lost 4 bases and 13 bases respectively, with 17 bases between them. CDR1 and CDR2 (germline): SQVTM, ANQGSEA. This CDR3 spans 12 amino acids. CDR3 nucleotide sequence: TGCAGCGTTGTGACCAATACTGCGATCCAGTTCTTC. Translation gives CSVVTNTAIQFF.